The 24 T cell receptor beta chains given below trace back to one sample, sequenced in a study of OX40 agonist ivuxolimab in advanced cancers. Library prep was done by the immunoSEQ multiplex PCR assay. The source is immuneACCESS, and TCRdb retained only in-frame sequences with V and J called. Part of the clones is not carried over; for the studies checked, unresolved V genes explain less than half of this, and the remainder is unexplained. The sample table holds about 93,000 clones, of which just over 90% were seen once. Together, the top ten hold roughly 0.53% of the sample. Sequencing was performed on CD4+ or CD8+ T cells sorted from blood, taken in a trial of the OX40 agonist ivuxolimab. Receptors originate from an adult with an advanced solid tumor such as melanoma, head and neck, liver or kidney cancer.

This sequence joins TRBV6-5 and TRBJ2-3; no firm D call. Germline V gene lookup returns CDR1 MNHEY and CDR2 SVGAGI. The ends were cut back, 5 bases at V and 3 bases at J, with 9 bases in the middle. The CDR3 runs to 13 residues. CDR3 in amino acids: CASSTRRTDTQYF. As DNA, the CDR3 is TGTGCCAGCAGTACTCGACGGACAGATACGCAGTATTTT.

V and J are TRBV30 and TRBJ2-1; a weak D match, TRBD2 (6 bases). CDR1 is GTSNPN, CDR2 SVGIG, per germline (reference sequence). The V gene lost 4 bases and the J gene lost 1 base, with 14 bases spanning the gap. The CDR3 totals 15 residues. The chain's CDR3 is CAWNLWAGSYNEQFF. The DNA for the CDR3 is TGTGCCTGGAACCTCTGGGCGGGATCCTACAATGAGCAGTTCTTC.

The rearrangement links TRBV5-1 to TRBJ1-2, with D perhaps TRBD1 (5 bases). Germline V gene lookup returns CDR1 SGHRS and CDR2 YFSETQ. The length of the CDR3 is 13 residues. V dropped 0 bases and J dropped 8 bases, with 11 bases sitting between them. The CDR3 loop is CASSLAAGPGYTF. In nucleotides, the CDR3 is TGCGCCAGCAGCTTGGCCGCGGGGCCCGGCTACACCTTC.

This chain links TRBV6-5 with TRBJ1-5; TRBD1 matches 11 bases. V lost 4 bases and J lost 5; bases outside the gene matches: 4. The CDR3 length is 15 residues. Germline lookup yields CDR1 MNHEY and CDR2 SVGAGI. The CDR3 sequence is CASSSGTGGYQPQHF. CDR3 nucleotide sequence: TGTGCCAGCAGTTCCGGGACAGGGGGGTATCAGCCCCAGCATTTT.

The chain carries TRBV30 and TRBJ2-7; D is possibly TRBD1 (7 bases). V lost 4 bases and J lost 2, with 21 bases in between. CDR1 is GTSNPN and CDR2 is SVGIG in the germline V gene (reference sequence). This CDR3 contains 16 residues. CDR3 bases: TGTGCCTGGACCCCGGGTGGGCAGGGGGGAACCTACGAGCAGTACTTC. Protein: CAWTPGGQGGTYEQYF.

CDR3 region: CASSFRQGVETQYF. CDR3 coding DNA: TGTGCCAGCAGTTTTAGGCAGGGGGTTGAGACCCAGTACTTC. This chain uses TRBV6-1 with TRBJ2-5; 7 positions match TRBD1. Germline loops: CDR1 MNHNS, CDR2 SASEGT. The CDR3 runs to 14 residues. V was clipped by 5 bases and J by 5 bases; unmatched bases: 8.

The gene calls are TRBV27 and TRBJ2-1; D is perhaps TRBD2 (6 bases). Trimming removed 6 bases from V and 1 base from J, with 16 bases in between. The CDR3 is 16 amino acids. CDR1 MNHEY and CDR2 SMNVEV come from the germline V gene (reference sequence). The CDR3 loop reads CASSYSGDPSYNEQFF. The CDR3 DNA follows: TGTGCCAGCAGCTATAGCGGAGACCCTTCCTACAATGAGCAGTTCTTC.

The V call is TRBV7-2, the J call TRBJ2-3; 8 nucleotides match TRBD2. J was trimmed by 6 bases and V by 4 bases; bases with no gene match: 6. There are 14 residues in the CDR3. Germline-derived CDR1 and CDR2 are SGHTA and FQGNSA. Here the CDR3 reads CASSSGLVSDTQYF. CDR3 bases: TGTGCCAGCAGCTCGGGACTAGTATCGGATACGCAGTATTTT.

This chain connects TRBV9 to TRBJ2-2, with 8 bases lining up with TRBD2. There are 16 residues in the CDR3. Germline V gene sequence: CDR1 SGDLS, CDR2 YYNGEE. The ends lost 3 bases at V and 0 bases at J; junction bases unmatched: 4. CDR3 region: CASSETAGANTGELFF. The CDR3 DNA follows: TGTGCCAGCAGCGAGACAGCGGGGGCGAACACCGGGGAGCTGTTTTTT.

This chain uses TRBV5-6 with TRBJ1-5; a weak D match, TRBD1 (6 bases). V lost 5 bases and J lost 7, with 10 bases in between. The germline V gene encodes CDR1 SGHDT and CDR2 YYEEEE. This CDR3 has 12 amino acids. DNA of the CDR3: TGTGCCAGCAGTTACAGGGACCAGCCCCAGCATTTT. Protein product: CASSYRDQPQHF.

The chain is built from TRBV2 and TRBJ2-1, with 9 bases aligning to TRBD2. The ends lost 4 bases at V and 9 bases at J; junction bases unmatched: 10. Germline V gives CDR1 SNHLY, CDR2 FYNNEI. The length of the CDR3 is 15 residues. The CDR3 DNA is TGTGCCAGCAGTGTGGGCGGGGGGGACTTTGGTGAGCAGTTCTTC. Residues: CASSVGGGDFGEQFF.

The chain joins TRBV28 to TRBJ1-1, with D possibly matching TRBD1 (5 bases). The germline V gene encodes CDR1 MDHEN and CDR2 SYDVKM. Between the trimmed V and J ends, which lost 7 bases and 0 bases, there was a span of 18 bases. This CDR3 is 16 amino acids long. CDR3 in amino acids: CASTLEKGRMNTEAFF. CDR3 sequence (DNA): TGTGCCAGCACCTTGGAGAAGGGGCGGATGAACACTGAAGCTTTCTTT.

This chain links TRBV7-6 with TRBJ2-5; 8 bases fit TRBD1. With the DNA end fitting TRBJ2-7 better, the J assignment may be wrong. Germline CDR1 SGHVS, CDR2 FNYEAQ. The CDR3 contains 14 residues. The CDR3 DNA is TGTGCCAGCAGCCCTCGGACAGGGCTCTACGAGCAGTACTTC. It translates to CASSPRTGLYEQYF.

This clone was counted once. CDR3 nucleotides: TGCGCCAGCAGCTTGGGTGACAGGGGAGACACTGAAGCTTTCTTT. Its translation: CASSLGDRGDTEAFF. This chain uses TRBV5-1 with TRBJ1-1; 8 bases agree with TRBD1. Germline-derived CDR1 and CDR2 are SGHRS and YFSETQ. After removal of 0 bases from V and 3 bases from J, the junction contained 4 bases not matched to a gene. The CDR3 is 15 residues long.

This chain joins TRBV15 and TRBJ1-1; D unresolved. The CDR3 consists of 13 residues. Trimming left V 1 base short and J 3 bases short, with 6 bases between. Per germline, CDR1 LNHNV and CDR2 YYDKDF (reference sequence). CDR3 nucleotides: TGTGCCACCAGCAGAGGTATTGACACTGAAGCTTTCTTT. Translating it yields CATSRGIDTEAFF. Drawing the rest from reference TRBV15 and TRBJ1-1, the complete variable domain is DAMVIQNPRYQVTQFGKPVTLSCSQTLNHNVMYWYQQKSSQAPKLLFHYYDKDFNNEADTPDNFQSRRPNTSFCFLDIRSPGLGDTAMYLCATSRGIDTEAFFGQGTRLTVV.

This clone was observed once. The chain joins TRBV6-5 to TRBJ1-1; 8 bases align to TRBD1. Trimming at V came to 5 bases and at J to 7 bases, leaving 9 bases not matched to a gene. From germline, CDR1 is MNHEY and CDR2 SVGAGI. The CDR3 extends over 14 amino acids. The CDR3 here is CASSRGQGRFEAFF. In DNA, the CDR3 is TGTGCCAGCAGTCGCGGACAGGGTCGTTTTGAAGCTTTCTTT.

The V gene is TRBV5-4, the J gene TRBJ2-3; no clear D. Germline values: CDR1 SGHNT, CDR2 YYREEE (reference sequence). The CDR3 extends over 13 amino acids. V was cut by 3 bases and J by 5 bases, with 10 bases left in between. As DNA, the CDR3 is TGTGCCAGCAGCTATGCTGGACGAGATACGCAGTATTTT. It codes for CASSYAGRDTQYF. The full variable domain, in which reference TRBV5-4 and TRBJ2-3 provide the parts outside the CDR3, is ETGVTQSPTHLIKTRGQQVTLRCSSQSGHNTVSWYQQALGQGPQFIFQYYREEENGRGNFPPRFSGLQFPNYSSELNVNALELDDSALYLCASSYAGRDTQYFGPGTRLTVL.

CDR3 protein: CASSLLSGETQYF. In DNA, the CDR3 is TGTGCCAGCAGCTTACTCTCAGGGGAGACCCAGTACTTC. This chain connects TRBV11-3 to TRBJ2-5, with D perhaps matching TRBD1 (5 bases). Trimming took 2 bases from V and 5 from J, leaving 9 bases between them. Germline V gene lookup returns CDR1 SGHNT and CDR2 YENEEA. The CDR3 runs 13 residues.

The CDR3 reads CAISESVGTGELFF. The CDR3 nucleotides read TGTGCCATCAGTGAGTCAGTAGGGACCGGGGAGCTGTTTTTT. The chain uses TRBV10-3 and TRBJ2-2; no firm D call. The germline V gene has CDR1 ENHRY and CDR2 SYGVKD. V was trimmed by 0 bases and J by 5 bases, leaving 7 bases between them. There are 14 residues in the CDR3.

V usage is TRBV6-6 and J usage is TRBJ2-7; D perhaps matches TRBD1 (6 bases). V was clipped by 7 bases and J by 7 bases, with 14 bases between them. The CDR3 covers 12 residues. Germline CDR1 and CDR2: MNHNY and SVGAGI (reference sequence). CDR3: CASTDSFGEQYF. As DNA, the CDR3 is TGTGCCAGCACGGACAGTTTTGGTGAGCAGTACTTC.

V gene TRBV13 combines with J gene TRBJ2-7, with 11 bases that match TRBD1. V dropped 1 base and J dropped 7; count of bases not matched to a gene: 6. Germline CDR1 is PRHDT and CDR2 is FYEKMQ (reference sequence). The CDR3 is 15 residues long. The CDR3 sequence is CASSLVMDRGQEQYF. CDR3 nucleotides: TGTGCCAGCAGCTTAGTTATGGACAGGGGGCAGGAGCAGTACTTC.

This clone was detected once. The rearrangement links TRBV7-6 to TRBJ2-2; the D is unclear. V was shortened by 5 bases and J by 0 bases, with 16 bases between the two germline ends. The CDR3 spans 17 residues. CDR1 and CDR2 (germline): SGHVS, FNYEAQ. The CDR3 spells CASSPRGGQSNTGELFF. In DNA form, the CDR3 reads TGTGCCAGCAGCCCTCGAGGTGGGCAATCGAACACCGGGGAGCTGTTTTTT.

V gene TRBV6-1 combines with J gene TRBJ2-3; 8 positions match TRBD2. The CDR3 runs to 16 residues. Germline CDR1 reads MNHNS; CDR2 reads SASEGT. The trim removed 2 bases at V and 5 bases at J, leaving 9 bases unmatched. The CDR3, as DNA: TGTGCCAGCAGTGAACTAGCGGGCGGGTCGGGAGATACGCAGTATTTT. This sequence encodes CASSELAGGSGDTQYF.

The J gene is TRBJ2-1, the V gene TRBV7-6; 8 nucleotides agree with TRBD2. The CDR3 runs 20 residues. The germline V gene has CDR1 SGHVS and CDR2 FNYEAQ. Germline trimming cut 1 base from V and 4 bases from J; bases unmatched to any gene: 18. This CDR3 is CASSLGAFRGLEREYNEQFF. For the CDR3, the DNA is TGTGCCAGCAGCTTAGGCGCATTCCGGGGCCTTGAGCGGGAGTACAATGAGCAGTTCTTC.